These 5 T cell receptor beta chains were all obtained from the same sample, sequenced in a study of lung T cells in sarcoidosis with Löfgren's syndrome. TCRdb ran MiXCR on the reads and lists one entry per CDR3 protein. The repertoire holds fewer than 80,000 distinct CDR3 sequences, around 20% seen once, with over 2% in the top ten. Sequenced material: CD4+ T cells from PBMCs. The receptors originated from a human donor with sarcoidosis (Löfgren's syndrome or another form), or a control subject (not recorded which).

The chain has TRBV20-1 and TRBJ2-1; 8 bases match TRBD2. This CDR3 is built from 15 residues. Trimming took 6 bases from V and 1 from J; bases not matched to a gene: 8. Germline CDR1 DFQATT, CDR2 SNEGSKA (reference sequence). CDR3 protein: CSAPSQRESYNEQFF. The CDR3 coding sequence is TGCAGTGCCCCATCCCAGCGGGAGTCCTACAATGAGCAGTTCTTC.

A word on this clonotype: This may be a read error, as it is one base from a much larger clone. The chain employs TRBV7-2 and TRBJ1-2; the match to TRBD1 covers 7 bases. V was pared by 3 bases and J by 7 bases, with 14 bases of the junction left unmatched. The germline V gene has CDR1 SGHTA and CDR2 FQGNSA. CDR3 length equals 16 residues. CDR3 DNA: TGTGCCAGCAGCTTCCGGCGGGGGACAGATCCCTCTGGCTACACCTTC. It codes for CASSFRRGTDPSGYTF.

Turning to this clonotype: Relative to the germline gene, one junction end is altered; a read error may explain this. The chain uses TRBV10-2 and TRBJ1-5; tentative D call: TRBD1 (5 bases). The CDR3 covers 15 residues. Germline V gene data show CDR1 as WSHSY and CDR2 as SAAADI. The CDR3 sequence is CAGSDRQGANQPQHF. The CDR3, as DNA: TGCGCCGGCAGTGATCGGCAGGGTGCGAATCAGCCCCAGCATTTT.

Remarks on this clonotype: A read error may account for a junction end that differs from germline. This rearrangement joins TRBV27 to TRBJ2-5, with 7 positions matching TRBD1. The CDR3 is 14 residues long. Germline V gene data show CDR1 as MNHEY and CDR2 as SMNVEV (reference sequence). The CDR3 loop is CASSLSDRRETQYF. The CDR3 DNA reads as TGCGCTAGCAGTTTATCGGACAGGAGGGAGACCCAGTACTTC.

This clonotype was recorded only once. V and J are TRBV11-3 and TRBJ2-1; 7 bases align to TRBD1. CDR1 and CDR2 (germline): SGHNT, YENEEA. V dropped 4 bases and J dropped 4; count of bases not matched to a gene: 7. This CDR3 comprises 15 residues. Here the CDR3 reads CASSSRGRRYNEQFF. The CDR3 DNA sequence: TGTGCCAGCAGCTCAAGGGGGCGACGATACAATGAGCAGTTCTTC.